These T cell receptor beta chains were read from a single sample in a study of T cell responses to AZD1222 COVID-19 vaccine. Assay used: immunoSEQ multiplex PCR; TCRdb lists only in-frame clones, some missing. The profile shows 120,000 to 150,000 clones, roughly nine tenths of them singletons. The source was peripheral blood, collected 28 days after the second dose of the MenACWY control vaccine. These receptors were collected from an adult who received the MenACWY meningococcal vaccine as a control. Each CDR3 is given with its conserved first and last residue. A D gene is named only where the DNA matches it firmly. Expanded clones get a size class; other rows say once, few or many, or leave the size out.

D gene,J gene,clone size,V gene,CDR3 DNA,CDR3 protein
-,TRBJ2-5,-,TRBV30,TGTGCCTGGAGTGTGAGGCAGGTCTCGACCCAGTACTTC,CAWSVRQVSTQYF
-,TRBJ2-2,once,TRBV14,TGTGCCAGCAGCCAAGTACCCAGGGTGGGCACCGGGGAGCTGTTTTTT,CASSQVPRVGTGELFF
TRBD1,TRBJ2-3,-,TRBV6-5,TGTGCCAGCAGCCCGGGACAGGGAACGGATACGCAGTATTTT,CASSPGQGTDTQYF
-,TRBJ2-7,-,TRBV30,TGTGCCTGGAGTGGGGTAGCCTACGAGCAGTACTTC,CAWSGVAYEQYF
-,TRBJ1-6,-,TRBV9,TGTGCCAGCAGCACGACAGGACTTTATAATTCACCCCTCCACTTT,CASSTTGLYNSPLHF
-,TRBJ1-3,-,TRBV11-2,TGTGCCAGCAGCCTCATGGGGGCGGATCAGGCTGGAAACACCATATATTTT,CASSLMGADQAGNTIYF
-,TRBJ1-4,once,TRBV3-1/TRBV3-2,TGTGCCAGCAGCCTCCGTCTTGGAAAACTGTTTTTT,CASSLRLGKLFF
-,TRBJ2-6,-,TRBV18,TGTGCCAGCTCACTCACCGCCCGTGGCAGGGTGGCGCAGGGGGCCAACGTCCTGACTTTC,CASSLTARGRVAQGANVLTF
-,TRBJ2-3,-,TRBV18,TGTGCCAGCTCACCCCTTGGATCTTGGGTAGATACGCAGTATTTT,CASSPLGSWVDTQYF
-,TRBJ2-1,-,TRBV5-1,TGCGCCAGCAGCCCCCGAGGGCCTGAGCAGTTCTTC,CASSPRGPEQFF
-,TRBJ1-2,few,TRBV5-1,TGCGCCAGCAGCGCCGGGACCTCGGGGAATGGCTACACCTTC,CASSAGTSGNGYTF
-,TRBJ1-5,-,TRBV24-1,TGTGCCACCAGTGTAGGCCAGATAAATCAGCCCCAGCATTTT,CATSVGQINQPQHF
-,TRBJ1-5,-,TRBV10-3,TGTGCCATCAGTGAGGGTGGACGCAATCAGCCCCAGCATTTT,CAISEGGRNQPQHF
-,TRBJ2-3,-,TRBV6-1,TGTGCCAGCAGTGAAAAAGCAGATACGCAGTATTTT,CASSEKADTQYF
-,TRBJ2-7,-,TRBV28,TGTGCCAGTTTTCCGGGCGTCGGGCTCACCTACGAGCAGTACTTC,CASFPGVGLTYEQYF